This paragraph reports one TCR beta chain. Its antigen remains unknown. This sample was taken from a study of T cells expressing NK-cell markers. Findings and limits, study-wide: In roughly six donors, dominant NKG2C+ clonotypes were about 1.0-7.5% of CD8+ T cells.

Following a re-call of the 5' RACE reads, TCRdb has one entry per CDR3 protein and lacks DNA. The clone table shows 200,000 to 300,000 distinct CDR3 sequences, with the ten largest holding 0.39%. Germline values: CDR1 MGHRA, CDR2 YSYEKL. CDR3 length: 17 residues. The specimen sequenced was blood T cells: a sorted CD56 or NKG2C T cell subset, CD4+ or CD8+ T cells, or bulk PBMC T cells (not recorded which). The V call is TRBV4-1, the J call TRBJ2-5; TCRdb outputs TRBD2, but without DNA this stays unchecked. This TCR was sampled from a man aged 18 to 29 in good health. CDR3 protein: CASSQDNKRVPRETQYF.